The sequence of this T cell receptor beta chain was determined in a study of blood T cell repertoires in COVID-19. Background on the study: Researchers got acute and convalescent COVID-19 samples from the United States, Italy and Spain. Nucleic acid was either cDNA or gDNA, and it came from T cells, B-cell-depleted T cells, or PBMCs.

Germline V gene sequence: CDR1 SGHKS, CDR2 YYEKEE (reference sequence). The CDR3 loop spans 16 amino acids. V lost 1 base and J 4 bases, leaving 17 bases between the germline ends. As originally analysed: Amplification of reference gene primers provided the estimated nucleated cell counts. Here immunoSEQ multiplex PCR was the method, and the copy in TCRdb shows in-frame clones only, minus some. The DNA was the basis for D and trimming; V, J and clone size are from that table. The sample contains 200,000 to 250,000 clones, more than 75% of which appear only once. The V gene is TRBV5-5, the J gene TRBJ1-1; the D gene is possibly TRBD1 (6 bases). What was sequenced was peripheral blood. This receptor was obtained from a man aged 40-55 years with active or convalescent COVID-19. In DNA form, the CDR3 reads TGTGCCAGCAGCTTGAGCAAGGACAGTGGGGGCACTGAAGCTTTCTTT. Amino acids: CASSLSKDSGGTEAFF.